This T cell receptor (beta chain) was identified during a study of a mutant IDH1 vaccine in newly diagnosed glioma. TCRdb's table, derived via immunoSEQ multiplex PCR, lists solely in-frame clones and lacks some. This sample has roughly 50,000 clones, with approximately 80% found just once. Time point given: baseline, week 1 (first vaccination visit). Specified treatment: pre-vaccination baseline after standard-of-care therapy. Germline CDR1 is SQVTM and CDR2 is ANQGSEA. CDR3 length: 14 amino acids. The V gene lost 3 bases and the J gene lost 6 bases, with 17 bases spanning the gap. This chain uses TRBV29-1 with TRBJ1-2; D is uncertain. This receptor was obtained from a man aged 18 to 35 with glioma. Sequenced here: PBMCs, sampled from a glioma patient treated with radiotherapy, temozolomide or both. The CDR3 is CSVDKAEGGNGYTF. CDR3 bases: TGCAGCGTTGATAAGGCCGAGGGAGGGAATGGCTACACCTTC.